These 18 T cell receptor beta chains were all obtained from the same sample, sequenced in a study of blood T cell repertoires in COVID-19. Only in-frame clones appear in the TCRdb table, and some are missing; sequencing was by immunoSEQ multiplex PCR. This table has 250,000 to 350,000 clones, 87% appearing once. Sequenced: peripheral blood. Receptors were obtained from a woman in her fifties or sixties who had recovered from COVID-19.

V usage is TRBV7-9 and J usage is TRBJ1-5, with 8 bases lining up with TRBD1. V dropped 5 bases and J dropped 7; count of bases not matched to a gene: 4. The CDR3 has 13 residues. CDR1 is SEHNR and CDR2 is FQNEAQ in the germline V gene (reference sequence). The CDR3 reads CASSPDRGQPQHF. The CDR3 nucleotides read TGTGCCAGCAGCCCAGACAGGGGCCAGCCCCAGCATTTT.

This clone is a singleton in its sample. The V call is TRBV10-2, the J call TRBJ2-7; a weak D match, TRBD2 (5 bases). V shed 9 bases and J shed 7 bases, with 16 bases lying between them. This CDR3 has 12 amino acids. Germline CDR1 reads WSHSY; CDR2 reads SAAADI. Here the CDR3 reads CASIMGRGEQYF. The CDR3 nucleotides read TGCGCCAGTATTATGGGAAGAGGGGAGCAGTACTTC.

V is TRBV10-3 and J is TRBJ1-1; a possible D gene is TRBD1 (5 bases). Germline V gives CDR1 ENHRY, CDR2 SYGVKD. The CDR3 is 14 residues long. V lost 6 bases and J 5 bases, leaving 16 bases between the germline ends. CDR3 DNA sequence: TGTGCCATCAGAGGTACAGGACGTGCAACTGAAGCTTTCTTT. This codes for CAIRGTGRATEAFF.

V usage is TRBV29-1 and J usage is TRBJ1-5; a weak D match, TRBD1 (6 bases). CDR1 is SQVTM, CDR2 ANQGSEA, per germline. V was clipped by 7 bases and J by 3 bases, with 10 bases between them. CDR3 length: 12 amino acids. CDR3 DNA: TGCAGCGCCGGACAGCTCAATCAGCCCCAGCATTTT. Amino acid sequence: CSAGQLNQPQHF.

The V call is TRBV5-1, the J call TRBJ1-2, with TRBD1 matching 7 bases. J gave up 5 bases and V 2 bases, and 9 bases lay outside the gene matches. Per the germline V gene, CDR1 is SGHRS and CDR2 is YFSETQ. This CDR3 is built from 15 residues. The DNA of the CDR3 is TGCGCCAGCAGCTTAACAGGGGCGCCTATTTATGGCTACACCTTC. It yields the protein CASSLTGAPIYGYTF.

In this sample, this clone turned up many times. The J gene is TRBJ1-2, the V gene TRBV10-1, with D perhaps matching TRBD1 (5 bases). The CDR3 runs to 12 residues. Germline CDR1 and CDR2: WNHNN and SYGVQD (reference sequence). V shed 6 bases and J shed 2 bases, with 7 bases lying between them. CDR3 sequence: CASRDKNYGYTF. CDR3 sequence (DNA): TGCGCCAGCAGGGACAAAAACTATGGCTACACCTTC.

V usage is TRBV10-3 and J usage is TRBJ2-3; TRBD1 aligns across 8 bases. V gave up 6 bases and J gave up 5 bases; unmatched junction bases: 7. CDR3 length equals 14 residues. In germline, CDR1 is ENHRY, CDR2 SYGVKD. CDR3 DNA: TGTGCCATCAGGGGACAGGTTAAGGAAGATACGCAGTATTTT. Translated: CAIRGQVKEDTQYF.

J is TRBJ2-1 and V is TRBV29-1, with 14 bases identical to TRBD2. V lost 1 base, J lost 3 bases, and 11 bases stayed unmatched. Per germline, CDR1 SQVTM and CDR2 ANQGSEA. The CDR3 sequence is 19 residues long. The CDR3 loop is CSVEGSGLAGGHRYNEQFF. The DNA of the CDR3 is TGCAGCGTTGAAGGGTCCGGACTAGCGGGAGGACACCGCTACAATGAGCAGTTCTTC.

This clone has only one observation. The CDR3 nucleotides are TGTGCCAGCAGTTTGGACGGGAGCTCCTACGAGCAGTACTTC. It yields the protein CASSLDGSSYEQYF. The chain joins TRBV28 to TRBJ2-7; D might be TRBD2 (6 bases). The CDR3 extends over 14 amino acids. The V gene lost 3 bases and the J gene lost 0 bases, with 9 bases spanning the gap. The germline gives CDR1 MDHEN, CDR2 SYDVKM.

The J gene is TRBJ1-2, the V gene TRBV6-5; D is unresolved. Deletions cut 8 bases from V and 0 bases from J, with 13 bases between. Germline CDR1 is MNHEY and CDR2 is SVGAGI. The CDR3 contains 14 residues. CDR3 in amino acids: CASARDRANYGYTF. The CDR3 DNA follows: TGTGCCAGCGCGAGGGATAGAGCTAACTATGGCTACACCTTC.

This chain links TRBV27 with TRBJ2-7, with D possibly being TRBD1 (6 bases). There are 15 residues in the CDR3. The V gene lost 3 bases and the J gene lost 2 bases, with 14 bases spanning the gap. Germline assignment: CDR1 MNHEY and CDR2 SMNVEV (reference sequence). The CDR3 DNA is TGTGCCAGCAGTTTCAGGGACAACCGTCCCTACGAGCAGTACTTC. It is translated as CASSFRDNRPYEQYF.

The chain is built from TRBV6-5 and TRBJ1-5, with unresolved D. The V gene's germline CDR1 is MNHEY and CDR2 SVGAGI. V lost 5 bases to trimming and J lost 4 bases, with 9 bases between them. There are 13 residues in the CDR3. The CDR3 DNA sequence: TGTGCCAGCAGTCAGGAAAAGAATCAGCCCCAGCATTTT. Translated, it gives CASSQEKNQPQHF.

Concerning this clone itself: At one end the junction does not follow the germline gene, possibly because of a read error. The chain recombines TRBV7-2 with TRBJ2-2, with D maybe TRBD1 (6 bases). CDR3 length: 13 amino acids. CDR1 is SGHTA, CDR2 FQGNSA, per germline. CDR3 bases: TGTGCCAGCAACTTACAGGGTCACGGGGAGCTGTTTTTT. This translates into CASNLQGHGELFF.

This clone came up once. This chain connects TRBV6-8 to TRBJ1-5, with D unclear. This CDR3 comprises 14 residues. Trimming removed 6 bases at V and 2 bases at J, with 11 bases between. The germline gives CDR1 MNHGY, CDR2 SAAAGT. The CDR3 nucleotides are TGTGCCAGCAGAAAGGACGGGGGCAATCAGCCCCAGCATTTT. It codes for CASRKDGGNQPQHF.

The chain joins TRBV27 to TRBJ2-7; 8 bases align to TRBD1. The CDR3 is made up of 17 amino acids. CDR1 MNHEY and CDR2 SMNVEV come from the germline V gene (reference sequence). The trim removed 5 bases at V and 2 bases at J, leaving 14 bases unmatched. The CDR3 sequence is CASSPLTGVGQTYEQYF. The CDR3 DNA reads TGTGCCAGCAGTCCCTTGACAGGGGTAGGGCAAACCTACGAGCAGTACTTC.

A remark on this clone: Distinct nucleotide sequences in the sample also encode this CDR3. The rearrangement links TRBV28 to TRBJ1-1; TRBD1 is a possible D gene (5 bases). Trimming removed 2 bases at V and 4 bases at J, with 8 bases between. The CDR3 has 13 amino acids. From germline, CDR1 is MDHEN and CDR2 SYDVKM. This CDR3 reads CASSLRGSTEAFF. DNA for the CDR3: TGTGCCAGCAGTTTAAGGGGAAGCACTGAAGCTTTCTTT.

This chain connects TRBV7-9 to TRBJ2-7; tentative D call: TRBD1 (5 bases). V was clipped by 4 bases and J by 7 bases, with 20 bases between them. This CDR3 has 15 amino acids. The germline gives CDR1 SEHNR, CDR2 FQNEAQ (reference sequence). In nucleotides, the CDR3 is TGTGCCAGCAGCTCTGCGCTCAGTGGGGCTCGGGAGCAGTACTTC. This gives the protein CASSSALSGAREQYF. Full variable domain (rest looked up from reference TRBV7-9 and TRBJ2-7): DTGVSQNPRHKITKRGQNVTFRCDPISEHNRLYWYRQTLGQGPEFLTYFQNEAQLEKSRLLSDRFSAERPKGSFSTLEIQRTEQGDSAMYLCASSSALSGAREQYFGPGTRLTVT.

This clone was picked up one time. The rearrangement joins TRBV10-3 to TRBJ2-1; maybe TRBD2 (6 bases). CDR3 length: 14 amino acids. CDR1 and CDR2 (germline): ENHRY, SYGVKD. Trimming shortened V by 8 bases and J by 7 bases, and 18 bases separated the two germline ends. In DNA form, the CDR3 reads TGTGCCATCGGGACGGGAGTTGATGGAAATGAGCAGTTCTTC. Translated, it gives CAIGTGVDGNEQFF.